This T cell receptor (beta chain) was recorded in a study of PD-1 blockade in classical Hodgkin lymphoma. Study results and caveats: Complete responders showed a baseline diversity that resembled the diversity of newly diagnosed patients. In CD4+ cells, TCR diversity went up significantly by C4D1, but in CD8+ cells it did not.

Clones were sequenced by immunoSEQ multiplex PCR, and TCRdb holds only the in-frame ones, with some missing. The sample lists about 21,000 clones; approximately 84% were seen once. Comment on this clone: Its antigen is not known.

Described time point: cycle 4 day 1 (C4D1), after 6 weeks of nivolumab. The patients all showed relapse after autologous stem cell transplantation, while their brentuximab vedotin exposure varied. Magnetic negative selection of thawed PBMCs yielded the CD8+ T cells. Trimming removed 0 bases at V and 5 bases at J, with 13 bases between. The CDR3 length is 14 residues. Germline V gene sequence: CDR1 SQVTM, CDR2 ANQGSEA. This chain uses TRBV29-1 with TRBJ1-1; a weak D match, TRBD1 (6 bases). Sequenced material: CD8+ T cells from blood, taken before the fourth cycle of nivolumab. This receptor was taken from a human donor with classical Hodgkin lymphoma. The CDR3 DNA reads TGCAGCGTTGAAGATATCCAGGGGAGGACTGAAGCTTTCTTT. Its protein is CSVEDIQGRTEAFF. Based on the CDR3 plus reference TRBV29-1 and TRBJ1-1, the full variable domain is SAVISQKPSRDICQRGTSLTIQCQVDSQVTMMFWYRQQPGQSLTLIATANQGSEATYESGFVIDKFPISRPNLTFSTLTVSNMSPEDSSIYLCSVEDIQGRTEAFFGQGTRLTVV.